A selection of T cell receptor beta chains follows, all from one sample in a study of T cell repertoires in cytomegalovirus infection. From the reads, TCRdb called clonotypes with MiXCR, one entry per CDR3 protein. The data show 700,000 to 950,000 distinct CDR3 sequences, roughly 33% seen once. The antigens these receptors bind are not known. Sample: cultured CD8+ T cells from PBMCs, taken from culture after CMV antigen stimulation. The receptors stem from a human donor in good health (CMV status not recorded). Some clones in this sample may be carry-over from other donors' samples. CDR3s include the opening cysteine and the closing phenylalanine or tryptophan. Fields, in order: D gene, J gene, clone size, V gene, CDR3 DNA, CDR3 protein. The D gene is left open where the match is weak. Some rows mark clone size as missing; the rest say once, few, many or name a class of expanded clone.

d_gene: TRBD1; j_gene: TRBJ1-1; abundance: NA; v_gene: TRBV7-9; CDR3nt: TGTGCCAGCAGCTTGGGCGGACAGGGGCCTGAAGCTTTCTTT; CDR3aa: CASSLGGQGPEAFF
d_gene: NA; j_gene: TRBJ2-2; abundance: many; v_gene: TRBV7-9; CDR3nt: TGTGCCAGCAGCTTATCCGCAGATTACACCGGGGAGCTGTTTTTT; CDR3aa: CASSLSADYTGELFF
d_gene: TRBD2; j_gene: TRBJ2-1; abundance: NA; v_gene: TRBV9; CDR3nt: TGTGCCAGCGGGGGGAGGGTAGCGGGGGATCCCTCCTACAATGAGCAGTTCTTC; CDR3aa: CASGGRVAGDPSYNEQFF
d_gene: NA; j_gene: TRBJ2-3; abundance: few; v_gene: TRBV6-1; CDR3nt: TGTGCCAGCAGTAGAACAGGGAGGGACACGCAGTATTTT; CDR3aa: CASSRTGRDTQYF
d_gene: TRBD2; j_gene: TRBJ2-3; abundance: NA; v_gene: TRBV2; CDR3nt: TGTGCCAGCAGTGAAAACGGGGGGGAGGCTAACACAGATACGCAGTATTTT; CDR3aa: CASSENGGEANTDTQYF
d_gene: NA; j_gene: TRBJ2-2; abundance: few; v_gene: TRBV14; CDR3nt: TGTGCCAGCAGCCCACGATCGGGGCCGAACACCGGGGAGCTGTTTTTT; CDR3aa: CASSPRSGPNTGELFF
d_gene: NA; j_gene: TRBJ2-7; abundance: NA; v_gene: TRBV20-1; CDR3nt: TGCAGTGCTAGAGACCCTGGGGGGATCGACGAGCAGTACTTC; CDR3aa: CSARDPGGIDEQYF
d_gene: TRBD2; j_gene: TRBJ2-1; abundance: few; v_gene: TRBV11-1; CDR3nt: TGTGCCAGCAGCCGCTTGACTAGCGGGGGGGAGCTTTACAATGAGCAGTTCTTC; CDR3aa: CASSRLTSGGELYNEQFF
d_gene: NA; j_gene: TRBJ2-1; abundance: few; v_gene: TRBV2; CDR3nt: TGTGCCAGCAGTGAAGGTCAGGGGTACAATGAGCAGTTCTTC; CDR3aa: CASSEGQGYNEQFF
d_gene: NA; j_gene: TRBJ2-5; abundance: NA; v_gene: TRBV12-3/TRBV12-4; CDR3nt: TGTGCCAGCAGTTTATTTAGGGACTGGCAAGAGACCCAGTACTTC; CDR3aa: CASSLFRDWQETQYF
d_gene: TRBD1; j_gene: TRBJ2-3; abundance: NA; v_gene: TRBV20-1; CDR3nt: TGCAGTGCTAGAGCCGGAGAGGGGGCCGGGACAGATACGCAGTATTTT; CDR3aa: CSARAGEGAGTDTQYF
d_gene: NA; j_gene: TRBJ2-7; abundance: few; v_gene: TRBV7-6; CDR3nt: TGTGCCAGCAGCTTAGGCCCCCGCCAACGGGGCAACGAGCAGTACTTC; CDR3aa: CASSLGPRQRGNEQYF
d_gene: TRBD1; j_gene: TRBJ2-5; abundance: few; v_gene: TRBV12-3/TRBV12-4; CDR3nt: TGTGCCAGCAGTCCTACCTCGACAGGGCAAGAGACCCAGTACTTC; CDR3aa: CASSPTSTGQETQYF
d_gene: TRBD1; j_gene: TRBJ2-2; abundance: few; v_gene: TRBV19; CDR3nt: TGTGCCGTCTCCGGGACAGGGGGCCCACGTTTCGACCGAACCGGGGAGCTGTTTTTT; CDR3aa: CAVSGTGGPRFDRTGELFF
d_gene: TRBD1; j_gene: TRBJ1-1; abundance: few; v_gene: TRBV7-9; CDR3nt: TGTGCCAGCAGCTCTACAGGGGCCCATGAAGCTTTCTTT; CDR3aa: CASSSTGAHEAFF
d_gene: TRBD2; j_gene: TRBJ2-1; abundance: NA; v_gene: TRBV7-2; CDR3nt: TGTGCCAGCAGCACCACTAGCGGGGGGCCAACTTCCTACAATGAGCAGTTCTTC; CDR3aa: CASSTTSGGPTSYNEQFF
d_gene: NA; j_gene: TRBJ1-2; abundance: many; v_gene: TRBV7-9; CDR3nt: TGTGCCAGCAGTCCCCGTCTGGGGGATGGCTACACCTTC; CDR3aa: CASSPRLGDGYTF
d_gene: NA; j_gene: TRBJ2-2; abundance: NA; v_gene: TRBV7-4; CDR3nt: TGTGCCAGCAGCGGAGGAGGGGGGGCTGGCGGGGAGCTGTTTTTT; CDR3aa: CASSGGGGAGGELFF
d_gene: TRBD1; j_gene: TRBJ1-2; abundance: NA; v_gene: TRBV11-2; CDR3nt: TGTGCCAGCAGTCCAGGGGGTGACTACACCTTC; CDR3aa: CASSPGGDYTF
d_gene: NA; j_gene: TRBJ2-3; abundance: NA; v_gene: TRBV5-5; CDR3nt: TGTGCCAGCAGCCACCCAGCAGATACGCAGTATTTT; CDR3aa: CASSHPADTQYF
d_gene: NA; j_gene: TRBJ2-6; abundance: few; v_gene: TRBV12-3/TRBV12-4; CDR3nt: TGTGCCAGCAGTTTATCGGACTCTGGGGCCAACGTCCTGACTTTC; CDR3aa: CASSLSDSGANVLTF
d_gene: NA; j_gene: TRBJ2-1; abundance: few; v_gene: TRBV6-1; CDR3nt: TGTGCCAGCAGCCCTTTGACGGGGGAGTTCTACAATGAGCAGTTCTTC; CDR3aa: CASSPLTGEFYNEQFF
d_gene: NA; j_gene: TRBJ1-4; abundance: NA; v_gene: TRBV7-8; CDR3nt: TGTGCCAGCAGCGTGTTAATCCCGGCCGCTAATGAAAAACTGTTTTTT; CDR3aa: CASSVLIPAANEKLFF
d_gene: TRBD2; j_gene: TRBJ2-7; abundance: NA; v_gene: TRBV3-1; CDR3nt: TGTGCCAGCAGCCAAGATATGTCGGTAGCGGGGGACTCCTACGAGCAGTACTTC; CDR3aa: CASSQDMSVAGDSYEQYF
d_gene: TRBD1; j_gene: TRBJ1-1; abundance: few; v_gene: TRBV13; CDR3nt: TGTGCCAGCAGCCGGGGACAGGGGGTTGAAGCTTTCTTT; CDR3aa: CASSRGQGVEAFF
d_gene: TRBD1; j_gene: TRBJ2-5; abundance: few; v_gene: TRBV7-8; CDR3nt: TGTGCCAGCAGCTTAGCTCCAGGACAGGGGGCGCGATCAGAGACCCAGTACTTC; CDR3aa: CASSLAPGQGARSETQYF
d_gene: TRBD1; j_gene: TRBJ2-3; abundance: NA; v_gene: TRBV5-5; CDR3nt: TGTGCCAGCAGCGCAGGGGGTGACCTTCTCGGAGGAACAGATACGCAGTATTTT; CDR3aa: CASSAGGDLLGGTDTQYF
d_gene: NA; j_gene: TRBJ2-1; abundance: NA; v_gene: TRBV5-4; CDR3nt: TGTGCCAGCAGCTTAGGGGACCGCTCCTTCGGGGTTGAGCAGTTCTTC; CDR3aa: CASSLGDRSFGVEQFF
d_gene: NA; j_gene: TRBJ1-6; abundance: NA; v_gene: TRBV4-3; CDR3nt: TGCGCCAGCAGCCAGTCAGCGAGCTCCTATAATTCACCCCTCCACTTT; CDR3aa: CASSQSASSYNSPLHF
d_gene: NA; j_gene: TRBJ1-1; abundance: NA; v_gene: TRBV6-2/TRBV6-3; CDR3nt: TGTGCCAGCAGTTACTCGAGGGCATCGTTGTCGGCAAACACTGAAGCTTTCTTT; CDR3aa: CASSYSRASLSANTEAFF
d_gene: NA; j_gene: TRBJ1-5; abundance: once; v_gene: TRBV12-3/TRBV12-4; CDR3nt: TGTGCCAGCAGTTTTGCAGCTAGCAATCAGCCCCAGCATTTT; CDR3aa: CASSFAASNQPQHF